This record covers a single T cell receptor (beta chain). The sample originates from a study of blood T cell repertoires in COVID-19. In the study overall: PBMCs, B-cell-depleted T cells, or T cells were the source of the cDNA or gDNA that made up the material.

The ends were cut back, 0 bases at V and 4 bases at J, with 11 bases in the middle. There are 14 residues in the CDR3. CDR1 SGHKS and CDR2 YYEKEE come from the germline V gene (reference sequence). In the original workflow: From reference gene primer amplification, estimates of nucleated cell counts were derived. TCRdb's copy holds only in-frame clones and misses some; the assay was immunoSEQ multiplex PCR. V and J calls and clone size are those listed in that table; D and trimming were worked out from the DNA. The sample records 56,000 or so clones, around nine tenths being singletons. Sequenced: peripheral blood. The clonotype originates from a man aged 50 to 59 with acute or convalescent COVID-19. The chain is built from TRBV5-5 and TRBJ2-7, with a tentative D call TRBD2 (5 bases). This CDR3 is CASSLAPSSYEQYF. The CDR3 region has the DNA TGTGCCAGCAGCTTGGCTCCTAGCAGTTACGAGCAGTACTTC.